This TCR beta chain originates from a study of T cells in Graves' hyperthyroidism and ophthalmopathy. Amplified regions were TCR beta CDR3 sequences from RNA transcripts. A first-round RT-PCR of the TCR CDR3 used the HTBI primer set. MiXCR was run by TCRdb on the multiplex PCR reads, yielding one entry per CDR3 protein. Here the sample spans roughly 500,000 distinct CDR3 sequences, 35% to 55% being singletons. Per germline, CDR1 SGDLS and CDR2 YYNGEE. V lost 3 bases and J 2 bases, leaving 9 bases between the germline ends. The CDR3 is 13 residues long. Sequenced input: peripheral blood or thyroid tissue (not recorded which). The gene calls are TRBV9 and TRBJ2-7; tentative D call: TRBD1 (6 bases). This sequence was found in an adult woman with Graves' disease, either hyperthyroidism or ophthalmopathy (not recorded which). Written as DNA, the CDR3 is TGTGCCAGCAGCGAGGGACAAACCTACGAGCAGTACTTC. Amino acid sequence: CASSEGQTYEQYF. Based on the CDR3 plus reference TRBV9 and TRBJ2-7, the full variable domain is DSGVTQTPKHLITATGQRVTLRCSPRSGDLSVYWYQQSLDQGLQFLIQYYNGEERAKGNILERFSAQQFPDLHSELNLSSLELGDSALYFCASSEGQTYEQYFGPGTRLTVT.